This is a list of T cell receptor beta chains from one sample in a study of T cell responses to AZD1222 COVID-19 vaccine. The protocol was immunoSEQ multiplex PCR, while the TCRdb copy is restricted to in-frame clones and leaves out a portion. This sample yields 75,000 to 95,000 clones, of which approximately 85% are seen a single time; around 13% belongs to the top ten. The specimen was peripheral blood, collected on day 0 of AZD1222 vaccination. The origin of the receptors is an adult in good health. The CDR3 runs from the conserved cysteine through the conserved F or W. A D gene is named only where the DNA matches it firmly. Size tells how often a clone was seen (once, few, many) or the class of an expanded clone, and some rows leave it out.

j_call cdr3_length clone_size v_call d_call cdr3_aa cdr3_nt
TRBJ1-3 13 - TRBV28 - CATLTSSGNTIYF TGTGCCACCTTGACAAGCTCTGGAAACACCATATATTTT
TRBJ1-1 15 - TRBV11-2 - CASSPLGGASTEAFF TGTGCCAGCAGCCCCCTCGGGGGGGCGAGCACTGAAGCTTTCTTT
TRBJ1-2 15 - TRBV6-5 TRBD1 CASTGTGNGNYGYTF TGTGCCAGCACTGGGACAGGGAACGGTAACTATGGCTACACCTTC
TRBJ1-2 16 - TRBV5-4 TRBD1 CASSPGGVQGVGSYTF TGTGCCAGCAGCCCGGGGGGCGTACAGGGGGTTGGGAGCTACACCTTC
TRBJ2-3 15 - TRBV4-3 - CASSQLDRDSDTQYF TGCGCCAGCAGCCAACTTGACAGGGACTCAGATACGCAGTATTTT
TRBJ2-7 12 - TRBV21-1 - CASSPGGGEQYF TGTGCCAGCAGCCCCGGGGGAGGCGAGCAGTACTTC
TRBJ1-1 16 once TRBV5-1 - CASSLVPGAKNTEAFF TGCGCCAGCAGCTTGGTTCCAGGGGCAAAGAACACTGAAGCTTTCTTT
TRBJ2-7 15 - TRBV19 - CASSIAEANSGEQYF TGTGCCAGTAGTATAGCGGAGGCAAATAGCGGCGAGCAGTACTTC
TRBJ2-3 11 - TRBV12-3/TRBV12-4 - CASSSMTQQYF TGTGCCAGCAGTTCAATGACTCAGCAGTATTTT
TRBJ1-2 16 - TRBV7-9 - CASTPPAAGGNYGYTF TGTGCCAGCACCCCCCCCGCCGCGGGGGGCAACTATGGCTACACCTTC
TRBJ2-7 14 once TRBV11-3 TRBD2 CASSLERGSYEQYF TGTGCCAGCAGCTTAGAGCGGGGGTCCTACGAGCAGTACTTC
TRBJ1-2 14 - TRBV15 - CATSIGGVGYGYTF TGTGCCACCAGCATCGGCGGGGTGGGCTATGGCTACACCTTC
TRBJ2-2 16 - TRBV10-3 TRBD1 CAISDRQGANTGELFF TGTGCCATCAGTGACCGGCAGGGGGCGAACACCGGGGAGCTGTTTTTT
TRBJ2-6 17 - TRBV27 TRBD1 CASSLIRGLSGANVLTF TGTGCCAGCAGTTTGATCAGGGGGCTCTCTGGGGCCAACGTCCTGACTTTC
TRBJ2-7 12 - TRBV7-8 - CASSQSPYEQYF TGTGCCAGCAGCCAGTCCCCCTACGAGCAGTACTTC
TRBJ2-7 13 - TRBV7-2 - CASSPDPTYEQYF TGTGCCAGCAGCCCCGACCCCACCTACGAGCAGTACTTC
TRBJ1-2 14 few TRBV5-1 - CASSFYGGSGGYTF TGCGCCAGCAGCTTCTACGGGGGTTCGGGTGGCTACACCTTC
TRBJ2-1 14 - TRBV5-5 TRBD1 CASSFDRGISEQFF TGTGCCAGCAGCTTTGACAGGGGAATTAGTGAGCAGTTCTTC
TRBJ1-4 16 - TRBV7-6 TRBD1 CASSGGTGSANEKLFF TGTGCCAGCAGCGGAGGGACAGGGTCAGCTAATGAAAAACTGTTTTTT
TRBJ1-6 14 - TRBV7-2 TRBD1 CASSNRDRGSPLHF TGTGCCAGCAGCAACCGGGACAGGGGTTCACCCCTCCACTTT
TRBJ1-4 13 - TRBV6-6 - CASRGPANEKLFF TGTGCCAGCAGGGGGCCAGCTAATGAAAAACTGTTTTTT
TRBJ2-7 13 - TRBV11-3 - CASSLGGLGEQYF TGTGCCAGCAGCTTAGGAGGCCTCGGCGAGCAGTACTTC
TRBJ1-2 13 - TRBV28 - CASSFGRGYGYTF TGTGCCAGCAGTTTTGGCAGGGGTTATGGCTACACCTTC
TRBJ1-4 17 - TRBV3-1/TRBV3-2 - CASSQDFSGIANEKLFF TGTGCCAGCAGCCAAGATTTTTCAGGGATAGCTAATGAAAAACTGTTTTTT
TRBJ2-1 14 - TRBV5-4 - CASSSAQGSNEQFF TGTGCCAGCAGTTCTGCCCAGGGGAGCAATGAGCAGTTCTTC
TRBJ1-1 15 - TRBV27 TRBD1 CASSSWTGGSTEAFF TGTGCCAGCAGTTCCTGGACAGGGGGTAGCACTGAAGCTTTCTTT
TRBJ1-6 15 - TRBV19 - CASSIVNSYNSPLHF TGTGCCAGTAGTATCGTAAACTCCTATAATTCACCCCTCCACTTT
TRBJ1-2 14 - TRBV3-1/TRBV3-2 - CASSPPGREYGYTF TGTGCCAGCAGCCCACCGGGACGGGAATATGGCTACACCTTC
TRBJ1-1 13 - TRBV30 - CAWRRSAWAEAFF TGTGCCTGGAGAAGATCGGCGTGGGCTGAAGCTTTCTTT
TRBJ1-6 15 - TRBV6-5 - CASSYVEEVNSPLHF TGTGCCAGCAGTTACGTGGAGGAAGTTAATTCACCCCTCCACTTT
TRBJ2-3 17 - TRBV4-2 - CASSQGQGRGSTDTQYF TGTGCCAGCAGCCAAGGTCAAGGGCGGGGTAGCACAGATACGCAGTATTTT
TRBJ2-7 14 - TRBV6-1 TRBD1 CASSTGQGWNEQYF TGTGCCAGCAGTACAGGACAGGGGTGGAACGAGCAGTACTTC
TRBJ1-4 14 - TRBV9 - CASSVETVGEKLFF TGTGCCAGCAGCGTAGAGACGGTCGGAGAAAAACTGTTTTTT
TRBJ1-1 12 - TRBV28 - CASSSREGGAFF TGTGCCAGCAGTTCTCGAGAGGGCGGAGCTTTCTTT
TRBJ1-2 12 once TRBV9 - CASSVVEGGYTF TGTGCCAGCAGCGTAGTAGAGGGCGGCTACACCTTC
TRBJ2-5 15 - TRBV18 TRBD1 CASSPSDRRQETQYF TGTGCCAGCTCACCTTCGGACAGGAGGCAAGAGACCCAGTACTTC
TRBJ2-7 12 few TRBV6-2/TRBV6-3 TRBD2 CASSWTSGDQYF TGTGCCAGCAGTTGGACTAGCGGGGATCAGTACTTC
TRBJ2-2 13 - TRBV4-3 - CASSLRTTGELFF TGCGCCAGCAGCCTCAGAACCACCGGGGAGCTGTTTTTT
TRBJ1-2 15 - TRBV27 - CASSLKWDGLGGYTF TGTGCCAGCAGTTTAAAGTGGGACGGTTTAGGTGGCTACACCTTC
TRBJ1-2 14 - TRBV6-1 - CASSEGWTAAGYTF TGTGCCAGCAGTGAAGGTTGGACAGCTGCCGGCTACACCTTC
TRBJ2-7 15 - TRBV5-4 - CASSFRGSGTYEQYF TGTGCCAGCAGCTTTCGTGGTAGCGGTACCTACGAGCAGTACTTC
TRBJ1-4 14 - TRBV6-5 - CASSLRDPNEKLFF TGTGCCAGCAGCCTCCGGGACCCAAATGAAAAACTGTTTTTT
TRBJ2-3 15 - TRBV27 - CASSVGGEIWDTRYF TGTGCCAGCAGTGTCGGCGGGGAGATATGGGATACGCGGTATTTT
TRBJ2-1 15 few TRBV18 TRBD2 CASSPGLAGGGEQFF TGTGCCAGCTCACCCGGACTAGCGGGGGGGGGTGAGCAGTTCTTC
TRBJ1-2 16 - TRBV3-1/TRBV3-2 TRBD1 CASRRGQGVFPDGYTF TGTGCCAGCAGACGAGGACAGGGTGTCTTTCCGGATGGCTACACCTTC
TRBJ1-1 14 - TRBV4-2 - CASSQGPSNTEAFF TGTGCCAGCAGCCAAGGGCCTTCCAACACTGAAGCTTTCTTT
TRBJ1-2 13 - TRBV7-9 - CASSRGGSYGYTF TGTGCCAGCAGCCGAGGTGGCAGCTATGGCTACACCTTC
TRBJ1-5 15 - TRBV9 TRBD1 CASSARDSQNQPQHF TGTGCCAGCAGCGCCCGGGACAGTCAAAATCAGCCCCAGCATTTT
TRBJ2-1 13 few TRBV24-1 - CATSDPSYNEQFF TGTGCCACCAGTGATCCCTCCTACAATGAGCAGTTCTTC
TRBJ1-5 15 - TRBV10-3 - CAISEAPPEGQPQHF TGTGCCATCAGTGAGGCCCCCCCGGAGGGTCAGCCCCAGCATTTT
TRBJ2-5 13 - TRBV7-3 - CASSSLASETQYF TGTGCCAGCAGCTCCCTGGCCTCAGAGACCCAGTACTTC
TRBJ2-1 16 - TRBV5-6 TRBD1 CASSGRDRGRGNEQFF TGTGCCAGCAGCGGCCGGGACAGGGGGCGAGGAAATGAGCAGTTCTTC
TRBJ2-7 15 - TRBV27 - CASSPKTGAMGEQYF TGTGCCAGCAGTCCGAAGACAGGTGCCATGGGTGAGCAGTACTTC
TRBJ2-7 14 - TRBV5-1 TRBD1 CASSTSGTGPEQYF TGCGCCAGCAGCACGTCCGGGACAGGGCCCGAGCAGTACTTC
TRBJ1-5 17 - TRBV5-1 - CASSFGLKGAGDQPQHF TGCGCCAGCAGCTTCGGATTGAAAGGGGCAGGGGATCAGCCCCAGCATTTT